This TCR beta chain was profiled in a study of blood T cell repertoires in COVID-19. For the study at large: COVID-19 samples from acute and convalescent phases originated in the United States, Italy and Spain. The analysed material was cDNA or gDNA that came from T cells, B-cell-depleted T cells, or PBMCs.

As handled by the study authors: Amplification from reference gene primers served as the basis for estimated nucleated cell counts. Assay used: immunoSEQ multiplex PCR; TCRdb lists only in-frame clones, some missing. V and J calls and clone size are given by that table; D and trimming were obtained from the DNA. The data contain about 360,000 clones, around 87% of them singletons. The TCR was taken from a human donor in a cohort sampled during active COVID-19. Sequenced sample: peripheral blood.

In DNA form, the CDR3 reads TGCGCCAGCAGCTTGGGGACAGGAGGTACCTACGGAAACACCATATATTTT. Translated, it gives CASSLGTGGTYGNTIYF. This chain joins TRBV5-1 and TRBJ1-3, with 7 bases that match TRBD1. The CDR3 contains 17 residues. V lost 0 bases to trimming and J lost 4 bases; unmatched junction nucleotides: 10. Germline V CDR1 and CDR2: SGHRS, YFSETQ. Full variable domain (outside the CDR3, taken from reference TRBV5-1 and TRBJ1-3): KAGVTQTPRYLIKTRGQQVTLSCSPISGHRSVSWYQQTPGQGLQFLFEYFSETQRNKGNFPGRFSGRQFSNSRSEMNVSTLELGDSALYLCASSLGTGGTYGNTIYFGEGSWLTVV.